The sample holds a few counts of the clone carrying this T cell receptor (beta chain). The antigen remains undetermined. For TCR, cDNA came from 5'RACE template switching, which added a universal primer site and UMIs. In TCRdb, the 5' RACE reads were re-called with MiXCR into one record per CDR3 protein. The sample gives about 300,000 distinct CDR3 sequences, roughly 7% of which show up once; around 17% is in the top ten. This record comes from a study of T cells after yellow fever vaccination. The V end lost 5 bases, the J end lost 8 bases, and 10 bases lay between the germline ends. Germline lookup yields CDR1 LGHNA and CDR2 YSLEER. This CDR3 is built from 13 residues. Notes on the study in general: The appearance of a small share of clonotypes in both CD4 and CD8 compartments was observed.

The material was PBMCs, obtained more than 35 days after the first yellow fever vaccination. The TCR sequence derives from a man between 18 and 29 years old who received the YFV17D yellow fever vaccine. The genes are TRBV4-3 and TRBJ1-6; D ambiguous. In nucleotides, the CDR3 is TGCGCCAGCAGCGAAAGACACGATTCACCCCTCCACTTT. Protein sequence: CASSERHDSPLHF.